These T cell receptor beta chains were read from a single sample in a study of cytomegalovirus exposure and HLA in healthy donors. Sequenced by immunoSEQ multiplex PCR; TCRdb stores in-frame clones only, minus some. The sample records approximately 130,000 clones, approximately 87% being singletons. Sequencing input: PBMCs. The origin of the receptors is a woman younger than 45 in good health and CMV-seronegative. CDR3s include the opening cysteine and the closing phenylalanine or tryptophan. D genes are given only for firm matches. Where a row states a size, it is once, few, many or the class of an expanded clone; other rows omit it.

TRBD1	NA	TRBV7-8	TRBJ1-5	TGTGCCAGCAGCTCAGGACAGGGGGTGGAATTTCAGCCCCAGCATTTT	CASSSGQGVEFQPQHF
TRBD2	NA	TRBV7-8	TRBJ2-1	TGTGCCAGCAGCTTCAGAGCGGGAGGGATTTACAATGAGCAGTTCTTC	CASSFRAGGIYNEQFF
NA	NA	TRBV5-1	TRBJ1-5	TGCGCCAGCAGCCCGACGGAGTTTAGCAATCAGCCCCAGCATTTT	CASSPTEFSNQPQHF
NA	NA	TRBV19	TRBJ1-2	TGTGCCAGTAGATCAAGACCGCAGGGGTCCCAGAGCTACACCTTC	CASRSRPQGSQSYTF
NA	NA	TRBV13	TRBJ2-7	TGTGCCAGCAGCCTAGGCCGGCGGCCCGAGCAGTACTTC	CASSLGRRPEQYF
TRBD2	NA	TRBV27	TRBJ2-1	TGTGCCAGCAGTCGTCTAGCGGGTGCCTACAATGAGCAGTTCTTC	CASSRLAGAYNEQFF
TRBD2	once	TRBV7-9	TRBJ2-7	TGTGCCAGCAGCAAAGAGCGGGGGGTCCCCTACGAGCAGTACTTC	CASSKERGVPYEQYF
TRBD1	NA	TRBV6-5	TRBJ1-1	TGTGCCAGCAGTTTTCAGACAGGGATGAACACTGAAGCTTTCTTT	CASSFQTGMNTEAFF
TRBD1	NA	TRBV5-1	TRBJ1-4	TGCGCCAGCAGCTTGGCACAGGGGAATGAAAAACTGTTTTTT	CASSLAQGNEKLFF
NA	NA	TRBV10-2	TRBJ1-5	TGCGCCAGCAGCGTTCAGGTCAATCAGCCCCAGCATTTT	CASSVQVNQPQHF
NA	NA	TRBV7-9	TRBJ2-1	TGTGCCAGCAGCCCCCTTGAGGGTGAGGATAATGAGCAGTTCTTC	CASSPLEGEDNEQFF
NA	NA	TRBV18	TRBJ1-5	TGTGCCAGCTCACCTTCCCCGCTCGGGGCCCAGCATTTT	CASSPSPLGAQHF
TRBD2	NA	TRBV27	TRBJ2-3	TGTGCCAGCAGTTTATGGATAAACGGCGGGAGTTCCACAGATACGCAGTATTTT	CASSLWINGGSSTDTQYF
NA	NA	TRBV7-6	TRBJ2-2	TGTGCCAGCAGCTTTGCAGGGCCCGGCGGGGAGCTGTTTTTT	CASSFAGPGGELFF
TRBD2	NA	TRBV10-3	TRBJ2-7	TGTGCCATCAGTAGGACTAGCGGGGGCCACGAGCAGTACTTC	CAISRTSGGHEQYF
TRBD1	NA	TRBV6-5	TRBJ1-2	TGTGCCAGCAGAGAGAGGGGGCGAAAAGACACCTTC	CASRERGRKDTF
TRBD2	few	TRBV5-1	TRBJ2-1	TGCGCCAGCATTCCCGATAGCGGGGGCTACAATGAGCAGTTCTTC	CASIPDSGGYNEQFF
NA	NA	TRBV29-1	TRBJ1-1	TGCAGCGTTGAAGGGACAGCGAACACTGAAGCTTTCTTT	CSVEGTANTEAFF
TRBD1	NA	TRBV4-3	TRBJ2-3	TGCGCCAGCAGCCAAGATCAGACAGGGGGCGCAGATACGCAGTATTTT	CASSQDQTGGADTQYF
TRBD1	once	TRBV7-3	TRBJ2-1	TGTGCCAGCAGCCCAACAGGGGCATCTTACAATGAGCAGTTCTTC	CASSPTGASYNEQFF
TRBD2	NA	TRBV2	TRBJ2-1	TGTGCCAGCAGTGAGGTTAGCGGGGGGGCCTCCAATGAGCAGTTCTTC	CASSEVSGGASNEQFF
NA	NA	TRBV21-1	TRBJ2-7	TGTGCCAGCAGCAAAGCGGGGAGCGGGGGAGAGGGTCATGAGCAGTACTTC	CASSKAGSGGEGHEQYF
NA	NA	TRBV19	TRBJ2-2	TGTGCCAGTAAACCACTCCGGGGTCCCGGGGAGCTGTTTTTT	CASKPLRGPGELFF
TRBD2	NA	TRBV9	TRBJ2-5	TGTGCCAGCAGCCTCGGACTAGCGGAGCGAGAGACCCAGTACTTC	CASSLGLAERETQYF
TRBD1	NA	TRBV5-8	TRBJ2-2	TGTGCCAGCAGCAGGACAGGGGTGAACACCGGGGAGCTGTTTTTT	CASSRTGVNTGELFF
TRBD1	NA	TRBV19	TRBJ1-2	TGTGCCAGTAGGACGACAGGGGGGTATGGCTACACCTTC	CASRTTGGYGYTF
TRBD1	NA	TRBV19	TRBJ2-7	TGTGCCAGTAGTCCGACAGGGCCCTACGAGCAGTACTTC	CASSPTGPYEQYF
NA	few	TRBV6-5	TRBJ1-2	TGTGCCAGCAGTCTCCAAGGGGGAGCGGGGGGCTACACCTTC	CASSLQGGAGGYTF
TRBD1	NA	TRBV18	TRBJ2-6	TGTGCCAGCTCACAACTGACAGGGGATCTCTCTGGGGCCAACGTCCTGACTTTC	CASSQLTGDLSGANVLTF
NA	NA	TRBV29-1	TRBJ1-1	TGCAGCGTTGATCCCCGGGGGGCTGAAGCTTTCTTT	CSVDPRGAEAFF
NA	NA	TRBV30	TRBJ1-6	TGTGCCTGGAGTGTACCTGTACACTACTCCTATAATTCACCCCTCCACTTT	CAWSVPVHYSYNSPLHF
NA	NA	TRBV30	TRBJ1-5	TGTGCCTGGAGCAGGAATAGCAATCAGCCCCAGCATTTT	CAWSRNSNQPQHF
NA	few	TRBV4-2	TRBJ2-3	TGTGCCAGCAGCAGGACTTGGGATACGCAGTATTTT	CASSRTWDTQYF